This is a list of T cell receptor beta chains from one sample in a study of siplizumab effects on memory and regulatory T cells. Repertoires were generated with immunoSEQ multiplex PCR, while TCRdb's copy carries only in-frame clones and drops some. The data contain about 110,000 clones, about 91% of them singletons. The sample consisted of Tregs sorted from blood. The receptors shown here come from a human donor in good health. Each CDR3 is given with its conserved first and last residue. Each record gives: V gene, J gene, CDR3 protein.

TRBV7-9	TRBJ2-7	CASSLMGLEQYF
TRBV10-3	TRBJ1-1	CAISASIPGREVRTTEAFF
TRBV6-4	TRBJ1-5	CASSAESNQPQHF
TRBV2	TRBJ1-2	CASSPGQEAGYTF
TRBV19	TRBJ2-5	CASSTDPQETQYF
TRBV29-1	TRBJ2-7	CSVDWGSTHEQYF
TRBV4-2	TRBJ2-2	CASSGQGLTGELFF
TRBV2	TRBJ2-5	CASSETQAGKGTQYF
TRBV19	TRBJ2-1	CASSDLGQGIHNEQFF
TRBV19	TRBJ1-4	CASRGQSNEKLFF
TRBV19	TRBJ2-3	CASSIGRSTDTQYF
TRBV6-1	TRBJ2-7	CASSEGGTGSSEQYF
TRBV19	TRBJ2-1	CASSIAGKVLYNEQFF
TRBV6-6	TRBJ2-6	CASSQGRGANVLTF
TRBV5-1	TRBJ2-7	CASSIAISFVYEQYF
TRBV6-7	TRBJ1-1	CASSYRGARTGATNTEAFF
TRBV2	TRBJ2-5	CASSSKGGPWQETQYF
TRBV7-9	TRBJ2-1	CASSLGQGAYNEQFF
TRBV5-6	TRBJ2-1	CASSYLRTTSGSFDEQFF
TRBV2	TRBJ1-6	CASSAQGHYSPLHF
TRBV19	TRBJ1-5	CASKKLRTGGELSNQPQHF
TRBV2	TRBJ1-5	CASSDGGLRGRSNQPQHF
TRBV4-1	TRBJ2-7	CASSHRQGSYEQYF
TRBV30	TRBJ2-1	CAWSLFSNEQFF
TRBV6-1	TRBJ2-1	CASSPGSFSYNEQFF
TRBV14	TRBJ1-5	CASSLTGQGQPQHF
TRBV27	TRBJ2-1	CASSLHRMRAGGPKGSYNEQFF
TRBV10-3	TRBJ2-7	CAIRPGQTYEQYF
TRBV5-1	TRBJ1-2	CASSGGQGADYGYTF
TRBV4-1	TRBJ2-1	CASSQGTSGGRGVYEQFF
TRBV2	TRBJ2-7	CASSGNRGTYEQYF
TRBV2	TRBJ2-7	CASSDPASYEQYF
TRBV2	TRBJ1-1	CASRYGGTEAFF
TRBV10-3	TRBJ2-7	CAISGGRGSSYEQYF
TRBV21-1	TRBJ2-7	CASISWRTIHYEQYF
TRBV18	TRBJ1-5	CASSPPSPGSAQHF
TRBV9	TRBJ2-2	CASSLFAGELFF
TRBV5-1	TRBJ2-5	CASSLGGRETQYF
TRBV7-9	TRBJ2-3	CASSYWRASGSTDTQYF
TRBV6-1	TRBJ1-5	CASSAVSNQPQHF
TRBV5-1	TRBJ2-1	CASSQADRSLGDEQFF
TRBV5-5	TRBJ1-1	CASSFMDRKGLGAFF
TRBV4-2	TRBJ2-7	CASSQLRGYEQYF
TRBV9	TRBJ2-1	CASSAGTSGYNEQFF
TRBV5-4	TRBJ2-7	CASSLDLTGPFYEQYF
TRBV5-1	TRBJ2-7	CASSRAGTGSYEQYF
TRBV6-5	TRBJ1-2	CASSYSRGNYGYTF
TRBV9	TRBJ2-7	CASSVGPDGYEQYF
TRBV7-9	TRBJ1-1	CASSWRGGRTEAFF
TRBV7-3	TRBJ2-1	CASSLGRGKARNEQFF
TRBV7-8	TRBJ2-7	CASSRTSDRSHEQYF
TRBV12-2	TRBJ2-2	CASRFPLCPTSGNTGELFF
TRBV19	TRBJ1-1	CASSIWENTEAFF
TRBV6-1	TRBJ2-2	CASLRGNTGELFF
TRBV11-3	TRBJ2-5	CASSLYGGSQETQYF
TRBV19	TRBJ1-5	CASSVGGASGQPQHF
TRBV5-1	TRBJ1-2	CASSEGDRGRRNGYTF
TRBV7-9	TRBJ2-7	CASSSRRETGEQYF